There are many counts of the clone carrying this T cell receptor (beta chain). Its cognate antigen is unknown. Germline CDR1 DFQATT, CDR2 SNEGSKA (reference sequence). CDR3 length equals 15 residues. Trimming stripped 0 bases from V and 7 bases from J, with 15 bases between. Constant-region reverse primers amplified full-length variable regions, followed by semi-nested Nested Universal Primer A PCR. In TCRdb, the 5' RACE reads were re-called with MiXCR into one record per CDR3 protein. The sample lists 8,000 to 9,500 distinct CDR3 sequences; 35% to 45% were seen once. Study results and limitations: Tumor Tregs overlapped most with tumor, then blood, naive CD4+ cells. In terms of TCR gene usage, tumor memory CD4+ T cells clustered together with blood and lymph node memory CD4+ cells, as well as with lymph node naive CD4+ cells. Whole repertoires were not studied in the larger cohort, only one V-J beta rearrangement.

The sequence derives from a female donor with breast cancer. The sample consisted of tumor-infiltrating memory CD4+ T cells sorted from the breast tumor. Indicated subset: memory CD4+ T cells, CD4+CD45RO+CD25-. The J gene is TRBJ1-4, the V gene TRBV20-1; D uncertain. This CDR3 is CSARDRVIAREKLFF. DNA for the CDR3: TGCAGTGCTAGAGATCGGGTAATTGCACGTGAAAAACTGTTTTTT.